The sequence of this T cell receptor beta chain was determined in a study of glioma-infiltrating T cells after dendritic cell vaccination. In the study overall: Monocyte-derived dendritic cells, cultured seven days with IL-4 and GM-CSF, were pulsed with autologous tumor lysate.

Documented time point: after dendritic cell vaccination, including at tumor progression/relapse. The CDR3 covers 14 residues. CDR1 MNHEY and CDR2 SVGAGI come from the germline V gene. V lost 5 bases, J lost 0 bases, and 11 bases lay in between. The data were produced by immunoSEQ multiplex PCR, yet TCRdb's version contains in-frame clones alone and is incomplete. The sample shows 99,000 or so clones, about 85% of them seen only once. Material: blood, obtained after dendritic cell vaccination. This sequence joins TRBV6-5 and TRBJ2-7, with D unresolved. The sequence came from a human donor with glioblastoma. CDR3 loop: CASSLYSDSYEQYF. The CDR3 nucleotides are TGTGCCAGCAGTCTGTACAGTGACTCCTACGAGCAGTACTTC.